Listed below are T cell receptor beta chains from one sample, sequenced in a study of blood T cell repertoires in COVID-19. Here immunoSEQ multiplex PCR was the method, and the copy in TCRdb shows in-frame clones only, minus some. The sample has 97,000 or so clones, 82% seen once. The specimen was peripheral blood. The receptors were gathered from a man between 65 and 85 years old with active or convalescent COVID-19. Each CDR3 is given with its conserved first and last residue. Each record gives: D gene, clone size, V gene, J gene, CDR3 protein, CDR3 DNA. The D gene is left open where the match is weak. Clone sizes are given selectively: once, few, many, or a class where the clone is expanded.

d_gene: TRBD1
abundance: .
v_gene: TRBV5-6
j_gene: TRBJ2-7
CDR3aa: CASSPLGTAFNYEQYF
CDR3nt: TGTGCCAGCAGCCCACTAGGGACAGCTTTTAACTACGAGCAGTACTTC

d_gene: .
abundance: .
v_gene: TRBV7-9
j_gene: TRBJ1-2
CDR3aa: CASSLGRGDYGYTF
CDR3nt: TGTGCCAGCAGCTTAGGGCGAGGTGATTATGGCTACACCTTC

d_gene: .
abundance: .
v_gene: TRBV19
j_gene: TRBJ1-4
CDR3aa: CASRGGGREKLFF
CDR3nt: TGTGCCAGTAGAGGGGGGGGCCGGGAAAAACTGTTTTTT

d_gene: TRBD1
abundance: .
v_gene: TRBV4-2
j_gene: TRBJ1-6
CDR3aa: CASSQPTGSNSPLHF
CDR3nt: TGTGCCAGCAGCCAGCCGACAGGGAGCAATTCACCCCTCCACTTT

d_gene: TRBD1
abundance: .
v_gene: TRBV6-1
j_gene: TRBJ1-4
CDR3aa: CASSAGQGAFATNEKLFF
CDR3nt: TGTGCCAGCAGTGCGGGACAGGGGGCCTTCGCAACTAATGAAAAACTGTTTTTT

d_gene: TRBD2
abundance: .
v_gene: TRBV5-4
j_gene: TRBJ2-2
CDR3aa: CASSLAQRGAPRTGELFF
CDR3nt: TGTGCCAGCAGCTTGGCCCAGCGGGGGGCGCCGCGTACCGGGGAGCTGTTTTTT

d_gene: TRBD1
abundance: .
v_gene: TRBV19
j_gene: TRBJ1-4
CDR3aa: CASSLRQGARYEKLFF
CDR3nt: TGTGCCAGTAGTTTACGCCAGGGGGCCCGGTATGAAAAACTGTTTTTT

d_gene: TRBD1
abundance: .
v_gene: TRBV5-4
j_gene: TRBJ1-2
CDR3aa: CASSLGGGAKYYGYTF
CDR3nt: TGTGCCAGCAGCTTGGGAGGGGGCGCAAAATATTATGGCTACACCTTC

d_gene: .
abundance: .
v_gene: TRBV9
j_gene: TRBJ1-6
CDR3aa: CASSGSFGTSYNSPLHF
CDR3nt: TGTGCCAGCAGCGGTAGTTTCGGGACATCATATAATTCACCCCTCCACTTT

d_gene: .
abundance: .
v_gene: TRBV6-2/TRBV6-3
j_gene: TRBJ2-7
CDR3aa: CASSYRAGATYEQYF
CDR3nt: TGTGCCAGCAGTTACAGGGCGGGGGCGACCTACGAGCAGTACTTC

d_gene: TRBD1
abundance: .
v_gene: TRBV5-1
j_gene: TRBJ2-2
CDR3aa: CASSSLTGVTGELFF
CDR3nt: TGCGCCAGCAGCTCTTTGACAGGGGTTACCGGGGAGCTGTTTTTT

d_gene: .
abundance: .
v_gene: TRBV7-2
j_gene: TRBJ1-3
CDR3aa: CASSLALADSGNTIYF
CDR3nt: TGTGCCAGCAGCTTAGCATTGGCAGACTCTGGAAACACCATATATTTT

d_gene: TRBD2
abundance: .
v_gene: TRBV11-1
j_gene: TRBJ2-1
CDR3aa: CASSTIGLAGGNEQFF
CDR3nt: TGTGCCAGCAGCACTATCGGACTAGCGGGGGGGAATGAGCAGTTCTTC

d_gene: TRBD1
abundance: .
v_gene: TRBV6-5
j_gene: TRBJ1-2
CDR3aa: CASSRGQAIYGYTF
CDR3nt: TGTGCCAGCAGTCGGGGACAGGCTATCTATGGCTACACCTTC

d_gene: .
abundance: .
v_gene: TRBV6-2/TRBV6-3
j_gene: TRBJ1-6
CDR3aa: CASSASRGISPLHF
CDR3nt: TGTGCCAGCAGTGCCTCCAGGGGTATTTCACCCCTCCACTTT

d_gene: TRBD1
abundance: .
v_gene: TRBV5-6
j_gene: TRBJ2-5
CDR3aa: CASRLDRGGETQYF
CDR3nt: TGTGCCAGCAGACTGGACAGGGGGGGAGAGACCCAGTACTTC

d_gene: .
abundance: once
v_gene: TRBV4-1
j_gene: TRBJ2-5
CDR3aa: CASSQARWETQYF
CDR3nt: TGCGCCAGCAGCCAAGCCCGGTGGGAGACCCAGTACTTC

d_gene: .
abundance: .
v_gene: TRBV18
j_gene: TRBJ2-3
CDR3aa: CASSPVGGAADTQYF
CDR3nt: TGTGCCAGCTCACCTGTTGGGGGGGCCGCGGATACGCAGTATTTT